This T cell receptor beta chain is from a study of blood T cells in healthy people across ages. Using a J-beta primer mix together with a sample-barcoded 5' primer, a second PCR was run for roughly 6 to 12 cycles. From each sample, at least 2.5 million paired-end reads containing CDR3 were obtained. MiXCR, run by TCRdb on the 5' RACE reads, gives a single entry per CDR3 protein. The table records roughly 1,500,000 distinct CDR3 sequences, approximately 42% of them present only once. As to this clonotype: The antigen is not known.

Notes on the study in general: Per-million-T-cell TCR beta diversity fell roughly linearly with age. Shifts in expanded clonotypes may have been confounded by donor CMV status, which was unknown.

Russia was home to the donors, healthy Caucasian individuals aged roughly 6 to 100. This receptor was taken from a woman between 18 and 29 years old in good health. Sequenced input: blood.

The chain's CDR3 is CASSSGDGQATDTQYF. For the CDR3, the DNA is TGTGCCAGCAGCTCAGGAGACGGACAGGCCACAGATACGCAGTATTTT. This chain joins TRBV7-9 and TRBJ2-3, with 7 bases aligning to TRBD1. The V segment lost 4 bases and the J segment 2 bases; nucleotides outside the gene matches: 9. The CDR3 is 16 residues long. Germline V gene sequence: CDR1 SEHNR, CDR2 FQNEAQ (reference sequence).